The 15 T cell receptor beta chains in this list originate from one sample, sequenced in a study of Graves' ophthalmopathy and Graves' hyperthyroidism. RNA transcripts yielded amplified TCR beta CDR3 regions. Second-round multiplex PCR followed a first-round RT-PCR using HTBI primers. One entry per CDR3 protein, called by TCRdb with MiXCR from the multiplex PCR reads. The sample consists of around 1,000,000 distinct CDR3 sequences, 35% to 45% of them appearing once. Sequencing was performed on peripheral blood or thyroid tissue (not recorded which). These receptors were collected from an adult man with Graves' hyperthyroidism.

This clonotype appeared many times. The chain couples TRBV20-1 to TRBJ1-6, with TRBD1 identical over 8 bases. This CDR3 spans 13 amino acids. V dropped 2 bases and J dropped 9; count of bases not matched to a gene: 3. Germline-derived CDR1 and CDR2 are DFQATT and SNEGSKA (reference sequence). The CDR3 protein is CSARQGAGSPLHF. The CDR3 DNA is TGCAGTGCTAGACAGGGGGCGGGTTCACCCCTCCACTTT.

This clonotype has only a few counts. This sequence joins TRBV28 and TRBJ2-7; D is ambiguous. The V end lost 5 bases, the J end lost 3 bases, and 8 bases lay between the germline ends. This CDR3 contains 12 residues. Germline CDR1 is MDHEN and CDR2 is SYDVKM. CDR3 protein: CASSIVLYEQYF. DNA of the CDR3: TGTGCCAGCAGTATTGTCCTCTACGAGCAGTACTTC.

This clonotype was seen more than once but under ten times. The chain is built from TRBV20-1 and TRBJ2-7; D call uncertain. With 6 bases removed from V and 2 bases from J, the gap between germline ends came to 20 bases. The CDR3 is 15 amino acids. Germline values: CDR1 DFQATT, CDR2 SNEGSKA (reference sequence). The CDR3 sequence: CSARHPRGTPYEQYF. CDR3 sequence (DNA): TGCAGTGCGAGACATCCACGAGGAACCCCCTACGAGCAGTACTTC.

This chain uses TRBV2 with TRBJ1-5; D is unresolved. The CDR3 extends over 13 amino acids. The V end lost 6 bases, the J end lost 9 bases, and 15 bases lay between the germline ends. Germline-derived CDR1 and CDR2 are SNHLY and FYNNEI. In DNA, the CDR3 is TGTGCCAGCAGCTCCGGATCGGGTTGGCCCCAGCATTTT. Encoded protein: CASSSGSGWPQHF.

The V call is TRBV7-2, the J call TRBJ1-1; TRBD1 might be the D (6 bases). This CDR3 spans 16 amino acids. Germline CDR1 and CDR2: SGHTA and FQGNSA. V lost 5 bases and J 1 base, leaving 17 bases between the germline ends. For the CDR3, the DNA is TGTGCCAGCAGCCGTGACGCCGGAGGGGGGAACACTGAAGCTTTCTTT. The encoded protein is CASSRDAGGGNTEAFF.

This clonotype was recorded at least ten times. V and J are TRBV25-1 and TRBJ1-1; no reliable D call. This CDR3 contains 14 residues. The germline V gene has CDR1 MGHDK and CDR2 SYGVNS. The V end lost 3 bases, the J end lost 0 bases, and 8 bases lay between the germline ends. The CDR3 sequence: CASSDNGVNTEAFF. CDR3 DNA sequence: TGTGCCAGCAGTGATAACGGGGTGAACACTGAAGCTTTCTTT.

This clonotype was counted between two and nine times. The chain carries TRBV7-2 and TRBJ2-7, with a weak D call TRBD2 (6 bases). The length of the CDR3 is 16 residues. The V and J ends lost 9 bases and 0 bases respectively, with 21 bases between them. Germline V gene sequence: CDR1 SGHTA, CDR2 FQGNSA. The CDR3 sequence is CASSIAALRHSYEQYF. CDR3 nucleotides: TGTGCCAGTAGTATAGCGGCACTCCGGCACTCCTACGAGCAGTACTTC.

The chain combines TRBV10-3 with TRBJ1-1; D is possibly TRBD1 (5 bases). The V gene's germline CDR1 is ENHRY and CDR2 SYGVKD. V gave up 6 bases and J gave up 0 bases, with 8 bases separating them. This CDR3 spans 13 amino acids. The chain's CDR3 is CAIRGGVNTEAFF. DNA of the CDR3: TGTGCCATCAGGGGGGGGGTGAACACTGAAGCTTTCTTT.

This clonotype appeared many times. This chain joins TRBV20-1 and TRBJ1-5; maybe TRBD1 (6 bases). This CDR3 contains 13 residues. Trimming left V 6 bases short and J 5 bases short, with 14 bases between. The germline CDR1 and CDR2 sequences are DFQATT and SNEGSKA (reference sequence). The CDR3 bases are TGCAGTGCGCTAAGGGGGGTCGATCAGCCCCAGCATTTT. This codes for CSALRGVDQPQHF.

This clonotype was recorded at least ten times. The CDR3 here is CSAIGTDVNYEQYF. In nucleotides, the CDR3 is TGCAGTGCAATCGGGACCGACGTTAACTACGAGCAGTACTTC. The rearrangement links TRBV20-1 to TRBJ2-7; D possibly matches TRBD1 or TRBD2 (5 bases each). CDR3 size: 14 residues. In germline, CDR1 is DFQATT, CDR2 SNEGSKA (reference sequence). Trimming removed 6 bases from V and 3 bases from J, with 18 bases in between.

This clonotype was counted many times. The gene calls are TRBV20-1 and TRBJ1-2; D not certain. The CDR3 runs to 15 residues. CDR1 is DFQATT, CDR2 SNEGSKA, per germline (reference sequence). V lost 4 bases, J lost 8 bases, and 23 bases lay in between. The CDR3 protein is CSAKRLNPVELGYTF. In nucleotides, the CDR3 is TGCAGTGCTAAACGACTGAACCCCGTCGAGTTGGGCTACACCTTC.

The chain recombines TRBV29-1 with TRBJ1-2; 7 bases agree with TRBD1. Germline values: CDR1 SQVTM, CDR2 ANQGSEA. This CDR3 is built from 12 residues. CDR3 amino acids: CSGTAIFYGYTF. For the CDR3, the DNA is TGCAGTGGGACAGCCATCTTCTATGGCTACACCTTC.

This rearrangement joins TRBV5-1 to TRBJ2-7, with unresolved D. V was clipped by 6 bases and J by 0 bases, with 13 bases between them. Germline loops: CDR1 SGHRS, CDR2 YFSETQ. CDR3 length equals 14 residues. The CDR3 DNA sequence: TGCGCCAGCACTACCTTCCCGGACTCCTACGAGCAGTACTTC. Its protein is CASTTFPDSYEQYF.

This clonotype was found many times. This chain joins TRBV7-9 and TRBJ1-6, with 7 nucleotides matching TRBD1. Germline V gene sequence: CDR1 SEHNR, CDR2 FQNEAQ (reference sequence). The length of the CDR3 is 15 residues. The trim removed 5 bases at V and 7 bases at J, leaving 8 bases unmatched. CDR3 sequence: CASSQVETGNSPLHF. The CDR3 nucleotides read TGTGCCAGCAGCCAAGTCGAGACAGGGAATTCACCCCTCCACTTT. The variable domain in full, with the rest retrieved from reference TRBV7-9 and TRBJ1-6, is DTGVSQNPRHKITKRGQNVTFRCDPISEHNRLYWYRQTLGQGPEFLTYFQNEAQLEKSRLLSDRFSAERPKGSFSTLEIQRTEQGDSAMYLCASSQVETGNSPLHFGNGTRLTVT.

By share, this clonotype ranks as medium-sized (0.01 to 0.1%). This chain links TRBV20-1 with TRBJ1-1, with 9 nucleotides matching TRBD1. V was clipped by 6 bases and J by 8 bases; unmatched bases: 7. The CDR3 length is 12 residues. In germline, CDR1 is DFQATT, CDR2 SNEGSKA (reference sequence). CDR3 in amino acids: CSADTGGLEAFF. The CDR3 nucleotides are TGCAGTGCCGACACAGGGGGCCTAGAAGCTTTCTTT.